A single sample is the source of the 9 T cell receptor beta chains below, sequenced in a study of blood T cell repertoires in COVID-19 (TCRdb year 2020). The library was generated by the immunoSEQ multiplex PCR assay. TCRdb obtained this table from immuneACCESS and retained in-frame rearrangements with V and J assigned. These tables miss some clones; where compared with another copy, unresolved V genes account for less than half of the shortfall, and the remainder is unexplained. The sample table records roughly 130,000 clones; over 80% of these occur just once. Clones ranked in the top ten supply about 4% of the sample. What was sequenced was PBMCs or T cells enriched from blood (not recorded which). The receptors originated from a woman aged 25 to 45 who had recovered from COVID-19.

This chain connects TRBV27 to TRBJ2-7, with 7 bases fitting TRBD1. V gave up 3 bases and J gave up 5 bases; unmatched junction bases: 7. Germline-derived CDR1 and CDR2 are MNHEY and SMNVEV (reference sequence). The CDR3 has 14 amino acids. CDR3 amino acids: CASSFHDRVHEQYF. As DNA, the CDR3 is TGTGCCAGCAGTTTCCACGACAGGGTCCACGAGCAGTACTTC.

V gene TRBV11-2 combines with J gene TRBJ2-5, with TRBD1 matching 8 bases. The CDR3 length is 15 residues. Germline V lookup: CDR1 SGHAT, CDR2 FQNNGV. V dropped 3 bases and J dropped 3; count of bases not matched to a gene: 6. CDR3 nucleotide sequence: TGTGCCAGCAGCTTGGGCAGGGGGCGGGAAGAGACCCAGTACTTC. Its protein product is CASSLGRGREETQYF. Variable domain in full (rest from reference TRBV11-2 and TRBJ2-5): EAGVAQSPRYKIIEKRQSVAFWCNPISGHATLYWYQQILGQGPKLLIQFQNNGVVDDSQLPKDRFSAERLKGVDSTLKIQPAKLEDSAVYLCASSLGRGREETQYFGPGTRLLVL.

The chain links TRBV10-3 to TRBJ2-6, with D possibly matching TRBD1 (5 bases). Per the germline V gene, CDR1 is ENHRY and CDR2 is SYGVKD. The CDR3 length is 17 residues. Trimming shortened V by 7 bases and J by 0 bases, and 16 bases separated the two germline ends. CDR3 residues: CAIKGSGPSSGANVLTF. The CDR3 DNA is TGTGCCATCAAGGGGTCAGGGCCCAGCTCTGGGGCCAACGTCCTGACTTTC.

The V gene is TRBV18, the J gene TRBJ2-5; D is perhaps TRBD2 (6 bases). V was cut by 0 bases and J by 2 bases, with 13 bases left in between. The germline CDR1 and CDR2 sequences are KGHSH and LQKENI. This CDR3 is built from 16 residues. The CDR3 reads CASSPPRGKGQETQYF. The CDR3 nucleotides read TGTGCCAGCTCACCACCGCGGGGAAAGGGACAAGAGACCCAGTACTTC.

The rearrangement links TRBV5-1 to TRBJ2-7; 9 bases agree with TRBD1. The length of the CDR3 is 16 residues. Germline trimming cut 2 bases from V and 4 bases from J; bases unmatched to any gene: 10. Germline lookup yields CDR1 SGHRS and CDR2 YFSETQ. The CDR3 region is CASSFTATGGGYEQYF. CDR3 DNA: TGCGCCAGCAGCTTTACCGCTACAGGGGGCGGGTACGAGCAGTACTTC.

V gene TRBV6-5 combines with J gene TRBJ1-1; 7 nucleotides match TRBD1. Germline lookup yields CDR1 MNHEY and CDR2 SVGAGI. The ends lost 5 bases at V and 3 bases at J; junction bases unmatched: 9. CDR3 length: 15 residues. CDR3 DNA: TGTGCCAGCAGTACCCAGACAGGGTTCCACACTGAAGCTTTCTTT. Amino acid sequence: CASSTQTGFHTEAFF.

This CDR3 is CASLREGQPQHF. The CDR3 nucleotides read TGTGCCAGCCTCCGGGAGGGGCAGCCCCAGCATTTT. This chain connects TRBV27 to TRBJ1-5; TRBD1 is a possible D gene (5 bases). The germline V gene has CDR1 MNHEY and CDR2 SMNVEV (reference sequence). The CDR3 has 12 amino acids. V lost 8 bases, J lost 7 bases, and 12 bases lay in between.

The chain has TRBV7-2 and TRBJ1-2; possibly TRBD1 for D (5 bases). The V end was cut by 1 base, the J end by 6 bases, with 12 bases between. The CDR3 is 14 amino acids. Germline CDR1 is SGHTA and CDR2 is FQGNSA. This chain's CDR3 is CASSLDPRGNGYTF. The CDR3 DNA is TGTGCCAGCAGCTTAGACCCTCGGGGGAATGGCTACACCTTC.

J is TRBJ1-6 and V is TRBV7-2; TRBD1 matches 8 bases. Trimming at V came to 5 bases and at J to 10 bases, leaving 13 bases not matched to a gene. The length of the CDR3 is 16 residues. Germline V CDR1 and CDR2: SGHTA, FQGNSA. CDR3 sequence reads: CASSADRGRRGSPLHF. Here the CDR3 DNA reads TGTGCCAGCAGCGCTGACAGGGGAAGGAGGGGATCACCCCTCCACTTT.